Shown below are 30 T cell receptor beta chains from a single sample sequenced in a study of shared clonotypes between healthy human individuals. Repertoires were generated with immunoSEQ multiplex PCR, while TCRdb's copy carries only in-frame clones and drops some. In the table there are about 1.1 million clones, 75% to 80% of which are singletons. Sequencing was carried out using memory CD4+ T cells from PBMCs. Subset of the sample: CD45RA-negative fraction. These receptors came from a young man in good health. Some clones in this sample may be carry-over from other donors' samples.

This clone has only a few counts. This chain connects TRBV28 to TRBJ1-2, with D unclear. V was cut by 5 bases and J by 0 bases, with 7 bases left in between. The CDR3 consists of 13 residues. Germline CDR1 is MDHEN and CDR2 is SYDVKM. As DNA, the CDR3 is TGTGCCAGCAGTCGACCGACTAACTATGGCTACACCTTC. Protein sequence: CASSRPTNYGYTF.

The chain couples TRBV5-4 to TRBJ2-5; the D is unclear. The CDR3 totals 12 residues. Germline V gene sequence: CDR1 SGHNT, CDR2 YYREEE (reference sequence). Trimming removed 6 bases from V and 5 bases from J, with 11 bases in between. CDR3 DNA: TGTGCCAGCAACCGGGCTTCTGAGACCCAGTACTTC. It encodes CASNRASETQYF.

This chain joins TRBV5-1 and TRBJ2-1, with 8 bases matching TRBD1. The CDR3 runs to 14 residues. J was trimmed by 5 bases and V by 0 bases; bases with no gene match: 1. Germline V gives CDR1 SGHRS, CDR2 YFSETQ. The CDR3 DNA is TGCGCCAGCAGCTTGGGGACAGGGAACAATGAGCAGTTCTTC. It is translated as CASSLGTGNNEQFF.

The V gene is TRBV9, the J gene TRBJ2-7; 7 nucleotides line up with TRBD1. This CDR3 is 13 amino acids long. The V and J ends lost 0 bases and 5 bases, in that order; junction bases with no gene match: 2. Germline V gene lookup returns CDR1 SGDLS and CDR2 YYNGEE. This CDR3 reads CASSVEDRHEQYF. CDR3 bases: TGTGCCAGCAGCGTAGAGGACAGGCACGAGCAGTACTTC.

The rearrangement uses TRBV28 and TRBJ1-2; D unclear. This CDR3 has 14 amino acids. Per the germline V gene, CDR1 is MDHEN and CDR2 is SYDVKM. The V end lost 2 bases, the J end lost 4 bases, and 11 bases lay between the germline ends. CDR3 sequence reads: CASSLLGLGYGYTF. CDR3 nucleotide sequence: TGTGCCAGCAGTTTACTGGGTCTGGGCTATGGCTACACCTTC.

This clone came up many times. The gene calls are TRBV27 and TRBJ1-4; 7 bases are shared with TRBD1. After removal of 2 bases from V and 10 bases from J, the junction contained 7 bases not matched to a gene. The CDR3 extends over 14 amino acids. CDR1 is MNHEY, CDR2 SMNVEV, per germline (reference sequence). This CDR3 reads CASSLQQGIGKLFF. Here the CDR3 DNA reads TGTGCCAGCAGTTTACAACAGGGGATAGGAAAACTGTTTTTT. Looking up the rest from reference TRBV27 and TRBJ1-4 gives the full variable domain: EAQVTQNPRYLITVTGKKLTVTCSQNMNHEYMSWYRQDPGLGLRQIYYSMNVEVTDKGDVPEGYKVSRKEKRNFPLILESPSPNQTSLYFCASSLQQGIGKLFFGSGTQLSVL.

This chain links TRBV18 with TRBJ2-7; no reliable D call. CDR1 is KGHSH, CDR2 LQKENI, per germline. Trimming pared 3 bases from V and 5 bases from J, leaving 14 bases between. The CDR3 runs 14 residues. The CDR3 DNA reads TGTGCCAGCTCACCGGAATTGGGTGGCGACGAGCAGTACTTC. Its translation is CASSPELGGDEQYF.

The CDR3 reads CASSLHRLGGATDTQYF. The CDR3 nucleotides read TGTGCCAGCAGCTTACACCGCTTGGGGGGCGCAACAGATACGCAGTATTTT. The chain carries TRBV7-2 and TRBJ2-3; possibly TRBD1 or TRBD2 for D (6 bases each). The CDR3 runs to 17 residues. Trimming shortened V by 2 bases and J by 3 bases, and 18 bases separated the two germline ends. Germline values: CDR1 SGHTA, CDR2 FQGNSA.

The rearrangement links TRBV7-8 to TRBJ2-5, with D tentatively TRBD1 (6 bases). Deletions cut 1 base from V and 4 bases from J, with 10 bases between. Per the germline V gene, CDR1 is SGHVS and CDR2 is FQNEAQ. The CDR3 spans 14 residues. The CDR3 here is CASSLGGRGETQYF. Here the CDR3 DNA reads TGTGCCAGCAGCTTAGGGGGCAGGGGAGAGACCCAGTACTTC.

In its sample, this clone was seen a few times. The chain uses TRBV11-2 and TRBJ2-5, with D tentatively TRBD2 (6 bases). Germline assignment: CDR1 SGHAT and CDR2 FQNNGV. The V end was cut by 5 bases, the J end by 5 bases, with 18 bases between. This CDR3 is 15 amino acids long. This CDR3 reads CASSPDGQRAETQYF. The CDR3 coding sequence is TGTGCCAGCAGCCCCGACGGGCAGCGGGCCGAGACCCAGTACTTC. The variable domain in full, with the rest retrieved from reference TRBV11-2 and TRBJ2-5, is EAGVAQSPRYKIIEKRQSVAFWCNPISGHATLYWYQQILGQGPKLLIQFQNNGVVDDSQLPKDRFSAERLKGVDSTLKIQPAKLEDSAVYLCASSPDGQRAETQYFGPGTRLLVL.

The gene calls are TRBV7-9 and TRBJ2-1; 7 nucleotides line up with TRBD1. V trimming: 10 bases; J trimming: 1 base; junction bases outside the gene matches: 10. Looked up from germline, CDR1 is SEHNR and CDR2 is FQNEAQ (reference sequence). The CDR3 totals 15 residues. The CDR3 coding sequence is TGTGCCACCCATGACAGGGAGCTTTCCTACAATGAGCAGTTCTTC. Amino acids: CATHDRELSYNEQFF.

The chain carries TRBV6-5 and TRBJ1-1, with D perhaps matching TRBD1 (6 bases). The V end lost 0 bases, the J end lost 10 bases, and 18 bases lay between the germline ends. This CDR3 is built from 15 residues. Germline lookup yields CDR1 MNHEY and CDR2 SVGAGI. The CDR3: CASSYSPGVLSGAFF. The CDR3 bases are TGTGCCAGCAGTTACTCGCCAGGGGTGTTGAGTGGAGCTTTCTTT.

CDR3 sequence (DNA): TGTGCCAGTTTGAGATTAATCACCGGGGAGCTGTTTTTT. Translated: CASLRLITGELFF. The gene calls are TRBV28 and TRBJ2-2; no clear D. Between the trimmed V and J ends, which lost 9 bases and 4 bases, there was a span of 12 bases. Germline V CDR1 and CDR2: MDHEN, SYDVKM. This CDR3 has 13 amino acids.

The gene calls are TRBV7-2 and TRBJ2-5; 11 bases are shared with TRBD2. CDR3 length: 17 amino acids. The trim removed 4 bases at V and 2 bases at J, leaving 9 bases unmatched. Per germline, CDR1 SGHTA and CDR2 FQGNSA. The CDR3 DNA follows: TGTGCCAGCAGCTCACCCGGGACTAGCGGCAAGCAAGAGACCCAGTACTTC. Translation gives CASSSPGTSGKQETQYF.

This clone was seen a single time. The V call is TRBV7-2, the J call TRBJ2-7; D perhaps matches TRBD2 (6 bases). The CDR3 is 18 residues long. Per germline, CDR1 SGHTA and CDR2 FQGNSA. The germline V and J ends were trimmed by 2 bases and 3 bases, with 23 bases remaining between them. CDR3 bases: TGTGCCAGCAGCTTAAAAGTGGCAGCGGGCGCAGCTGGCTACGAGCAGTACTTC. As protein: CASSLKVAAGAAGYEQYF. Filled out from reference TRBV7-2 and TRBJ2-7, the complete variable domain reads GAGVSQSPSNKVTEKGKDVELRCDPISGHTALYWYRQSLGQGLEFLIYFQGNSAPDKSGLPSDRFSAERTGGSVSTLTIQRTQQEDSAVYLCASSLKVAAGAAGYEQYFGPGTRLTVT.

The chain carries TRBV5-4 and TRBJ2-2; 10 bases are shared with TRBD1. Unmatched junction bases numbered 9, after V lost 4 bases and J lost 3 bases. The CDR3 spans 17 residues. Germline V gene data show CDR1 as SGHNT and CDR2 as YYREEE (reference sequence). The CDR3 reads CASSQGQGGPYTGELFF. In nucleotides, the CDR3 is TGTGCCAGCAGCCAAGGACAGGGGGGGCCGTACACCGGGGAGCTGTTTTTT.

Worth noting for this clone: The sample has other DNA sequences that encode this CDR3 too. The DNA of the CDR3 is TGTGCCAGCTCACCCCGACAGGGTGGGCAGCCCCAGCATTTT. This codes for CASSPRQGGQPQHF. The chain uses TRBV18 and TRBJ1-5; 7 bases line up with TRBD1. The CDR3 has 14 residues. The junction had 6 bases not matched to a gene; V was cut back by 3 bases and J by 7 bases. Germline V gives CDR1 KGHSH, CDR2 LQKENI.

The CDR3 bases are TGCGCCAGCAGCCCTCCGGGGCAGTATTTCAGAGATACGCAGTATTTT. It encodes CASSPPGQYFRDTQYF. The chain is built from TRBV4-1 and TRBJ2-3; D tentatively reads TRBD1 or TRBD2 (5 bases each). Germline CDR1 MGHRA, CDR2 YSYEKL. Trimming removed 4 bases from V and 5 bases from J, with 19 bases in between. The CDR3 is 16 amino acids.

The V gene is TRBV4-3, the J gene TRBJ2-2, with TRBD2 matching over 8 bases. V lost 0 bases and J lost 4; bases outside the gene matches: 4. CDR1 is LGHNA, CDR2 YSLEER, per germline. The CDR3 is made up of 16 amino acids. CDR3 sequence: CASSQELAGVTGELFF. The CDR3 nucleotides are TGCGCCAGCAGCCAAGAGCTAGCGGGCGTCACCGGGGAGCTGTTTTTT.

The V gene is TRBV19, the J gene TRBJ2-1; 10 positions match TRBD1. Trimming cost V 2 bases and J 4 bases; bases outside gene matches: 2. The germline V gene has CDR1 LNHDA and CDR2 SQIVND (reference sequence). The CDR3 has 15 amino acids. This chain's CDR3 is CASSIRQGAYNEQFF. CDR3 bases: TGTGCCAGTAGTATACGACAGGGGGCTTACAATGAGCAGTTCTTC. The variable domain in full, completed from reference TRBV19 and TRBJ2-1, reads DGGITQSPKYLFRKEGQNVTLSCEQNLNHDAMYWYRQDPGQGLRLIYYSQIVNDFQKGDIAEGYSVSREKKESFPLTVTSAQKNPTAFYLCASSIRQGAYNEQFFGPGTRLTVL.

In its sample, this clone was seen once. V gene TRBV11-2 combines with J gene TRBJ2-1; tentatively, D is TRBD1 (6 bases). V lost 0 bases to trimming and J lost 10 bases, with 7 bases between them. Germline V CDR1 and CDR2: SGHAT, FQNNGV. There are 12 residues in the CDR3. CDR3 sequence (DNA): TGTGCCAGCAGCTTAGATGGGACAGAGCAGTTCTTC. Protein: CASSLDGTEQFF.

CDR3 loop: CASTSGRGYTF. CDR3 sequence (DNA): TGTGCCAGCACATCAGGGAGGGGCTACACCTTC. J is TRBJ1-2 and V is TRBV6-5, with TRBD1 as a possible D gene (5 bases). Trimming pared 7 bases from V and 8 bases from J, leaving 11 bases between. This CDR3 spans 11 amino acids. The V gene's germline CDR1 is MNHEY and CDR2 SVGAGI.

The gene calls are TRBV11-2 and TRBJ2-7, with 11 bases identical to TRBD2. Germline V CDR1 and CDR2: SGHAT, FQNNGV. V gave up 4 bases and J gave up 7 bases; unmatched junction bases: 6. The length of the CDR3 is 14 residues. The CDR3 is CASSSTSGSREQYF. CDR3 nucleotide sequence: TGTGCCAGCAGCTCTACTAGCGGGAGCAGGGAGCAGTACTTC. The variable domain in full, completed from reference TRBV11-2 and TRBJ2-7, reads EAGVAQSPRYKIIEKRQSVAFWCNPISGHATLYWYQQILGQGPKLLIQFQNNGVVDDSQLPKDRFSAERLKGVDSTLKIQPAKLEDSAVYLCASSSTSGSREQYFGPGTRLTVT.

The rearrangement joins TRBV14 to TRBJ2-7; D gene uncertain. Trimming cost V 4 bases and J 4 bases, with 14 bases left between them. Germline lookup yields CDR1 SGHDN and CDR2 FVKESK. The CDR3 is 14 residues long. The CDR3 here is CASSLQLTPYEQYF. Here the CDR3 DNA reads TGTGCCAGCAGCCTACAGCTAACGCCGTACGAGCAGTACTTC.

This clone was picked up a small number of times. The chain joins TRBV7-9 to TRBJ1-3; the D gene is possibly TRBD1 (5 bases). The ends were cut back, 4 bases at V and 4 bases at J, with 11 bases in the middle. The CDR3 loop spans 14 amino acids. From germline, CDR1 is SEHNR and CDR2 FQNEAQ (reference sequence). CDR3 sequence: CASSSGAAGNTIYF. In DNA, the CDR3 is TGTGCCAGCAGCTCTGGGGCAGCGGGAAACACCATATATTTT.

The chain uses TRBV2 and TRBJ1-1, with unresolved D. The V gene's germline CDR1 is SNHLY and CDR2 FYNNEI. V shed 1 base and J shed 1 base, with 10 bases lying between them. The CDR3 is 15 residues long. The CDR3 protein is CASSEVRVRNTEAFF. The CDR3 DNA reads TGTGCCAGCAGTGAAGTACGGGTCAGGAACACTGAAGCTTTCTTT.

The V call is TRBV6-4, the J call TRBJ2-7, with TRBD1 as a possible D gene (6 bases). The CDR3 is made up of 13 amino acids. Trimming shortened V by 6 bases and J by 1 base, and 10 bases separated the two germline ends. Germline CDR1 reads MRHNA; CDR2 reads SNTAGT. The CDR3 DNA is TGTGCCAGCAGGGGACATGCGTCCTACGAGCAGTACTTC. It encodes CASRGHASYEQYF.

This chain joins TRBV4-2 and TRBJ1-5; D is ambiguous. The CDR3 contains 14 residues. V was trimmed by 4 bases and J by 4 bases, leaving 11 bases between them. Germline V lookup: CDR1 LGHNA, CDR2 YNFKEQ. The CDR3 loop is CASSPDGPNQPQHF. The CDR3 bases are TGTGCCAGCAGCCCGGACGGCCCTAATCAGCCCCAGCATTTT.

The J gene is TRBJ2-3, the V gene TRBV6-4, with 9 bases aligning to TRBD2. V shed 9 bases, J shed 7 bases, and the junction held 11 bases outside the gene matches. The CDR3 extends over 14 amino acids. The germline CDR1 and CDR2 sequences are MRHNA and SNTAGT. In nucleotides, the CDR3 is TGTGCCAGTGCGCGGCTAGCGGGACAGTATACGCAGTATTTT. This codes for CASARLAGQYTQYF.

V and J are TRBV11-2 and TRBJ2-7; the D is unclear. The CDR3 has 14 amino acids. CDR1 SGHAT and CDR2 FQNNGV come from the germline V gene. The V end lost 3 bases, the J end lost 5 bases, and 14 bases lay between the germline ends. The CDR3 loop reads CASSFRPFQNEQYF. The CDR3 nucleotides read TGTGCCAGCAGCTTTAGACCCTTCCAGAACGAGCAGTACTTC.